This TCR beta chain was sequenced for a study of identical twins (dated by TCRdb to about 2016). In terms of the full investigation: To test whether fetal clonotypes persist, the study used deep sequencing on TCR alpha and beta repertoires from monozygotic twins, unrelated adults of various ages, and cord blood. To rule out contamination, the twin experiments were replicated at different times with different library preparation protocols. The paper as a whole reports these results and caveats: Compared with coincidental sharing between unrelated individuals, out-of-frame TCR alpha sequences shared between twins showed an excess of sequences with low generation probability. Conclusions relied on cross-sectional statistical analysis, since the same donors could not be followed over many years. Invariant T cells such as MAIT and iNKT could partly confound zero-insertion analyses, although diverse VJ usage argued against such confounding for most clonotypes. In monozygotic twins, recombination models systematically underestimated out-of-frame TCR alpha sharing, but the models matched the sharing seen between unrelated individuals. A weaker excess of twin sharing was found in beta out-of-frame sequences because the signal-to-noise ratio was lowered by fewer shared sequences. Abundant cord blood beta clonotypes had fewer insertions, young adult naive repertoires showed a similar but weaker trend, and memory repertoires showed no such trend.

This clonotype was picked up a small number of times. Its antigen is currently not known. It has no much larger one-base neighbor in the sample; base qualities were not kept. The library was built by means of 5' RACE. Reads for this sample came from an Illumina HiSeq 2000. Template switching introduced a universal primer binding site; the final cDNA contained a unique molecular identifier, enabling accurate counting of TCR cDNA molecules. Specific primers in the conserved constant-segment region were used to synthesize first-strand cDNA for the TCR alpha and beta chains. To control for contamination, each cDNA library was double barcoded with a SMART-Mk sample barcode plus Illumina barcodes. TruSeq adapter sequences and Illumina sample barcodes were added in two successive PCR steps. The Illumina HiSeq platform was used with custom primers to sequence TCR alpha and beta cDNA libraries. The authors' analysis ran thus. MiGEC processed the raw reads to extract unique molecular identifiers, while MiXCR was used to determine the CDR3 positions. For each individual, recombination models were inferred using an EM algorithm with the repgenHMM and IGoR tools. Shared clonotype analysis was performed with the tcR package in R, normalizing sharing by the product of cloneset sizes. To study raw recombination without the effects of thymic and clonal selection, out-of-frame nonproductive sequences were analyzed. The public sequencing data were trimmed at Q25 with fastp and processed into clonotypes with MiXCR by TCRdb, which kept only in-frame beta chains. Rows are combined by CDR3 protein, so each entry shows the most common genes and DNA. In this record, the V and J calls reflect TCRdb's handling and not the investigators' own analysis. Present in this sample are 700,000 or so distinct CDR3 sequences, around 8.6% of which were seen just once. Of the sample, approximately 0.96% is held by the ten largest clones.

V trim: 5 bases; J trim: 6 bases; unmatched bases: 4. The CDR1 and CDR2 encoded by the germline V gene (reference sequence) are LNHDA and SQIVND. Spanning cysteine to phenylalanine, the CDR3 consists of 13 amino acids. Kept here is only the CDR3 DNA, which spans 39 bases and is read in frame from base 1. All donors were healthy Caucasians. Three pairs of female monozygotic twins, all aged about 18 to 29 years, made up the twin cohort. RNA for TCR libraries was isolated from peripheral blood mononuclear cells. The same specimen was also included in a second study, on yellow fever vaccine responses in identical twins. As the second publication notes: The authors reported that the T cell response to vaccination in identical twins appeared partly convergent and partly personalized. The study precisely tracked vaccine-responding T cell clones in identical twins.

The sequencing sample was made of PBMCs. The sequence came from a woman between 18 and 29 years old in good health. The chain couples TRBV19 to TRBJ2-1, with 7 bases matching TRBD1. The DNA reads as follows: TGTGCCAGTAGTCACGGGACAGTCAATGAGCAGTTCTTC. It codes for CASSHGTVNEQFF.